Included here is one T cell receptor beta chain sequence, with context. This entry belongs to a study of blood T cell repertoires in COVID-19. Overall study: The United States, Italy and Spain supplied acute and convalescent COVID-19 samples. Nucleic acid was either cDNA or gDNA, and it came from T cells, B-cell-depleted T cells, or PBMCs.

Generated by immunoSEQ multiplex PCR, the TCRdb table keeps only in-frame clones and is missing some. The sample has around 250,000 clones; approximately 85% are singletons. J gave up 0 bases and V 6 bases, and 9 bases lay outside the gene matches. Germline-derived CDR1 and CDR2 are SEHNR and FQNEAQ (reference sequence). This CDR3 contains 16 residues. The rearrangement joins TRBV7-9 to TRBJ2-7; 9 bases line up with TRBD2. The sequence was collected from a man older than 75 with acute or convalescent COVID-19. Sequencing input: peripheral blood. The CDR3 nucleotides are TGTGCCAGCAGTTTCGAGAGTAGCGGGAGCTCCTACGAGCAGTACTTC. It translates to CASSFESSGSSYEQYF.